Below, one T cell receptor (beta chain) is given with its context. Its antigen is not yet known. No clone much larger than this one lies a single base away; base qualities are absent. The donors were included in the validation cohort of 90 to 150 subjects, a group kept apart from the roughly 670-subject first cohort. Libraries were built with the immunoSEQ multiplex PCR assay. As for how the authors treated the data: A statistical classification framework was built to diagnose cytomegalovirus status from the catalog of TCR beta chain sequences. This immuneACCESS table, as held by TCRdb, lists in-frame sequences with V and J called but not all clones. Of the missing ones, under half trace to an unresolved V gene in checked studies; the others have no known cause. V and J calls and clone size follow that table, whereas D and trimming were derived from the DNA. The sample table shows under 250,000 clones, and 83% are seen once. In total, the top ten clones hold 4.5% to 6% of the sample.

These data come from a study of cytomegalovirus exposure and HLA in healthy donors (dated by TCRdb to 2017 to 2019). About the investigation overall: According to a later analysis, one platform produced both the 120 validation repertoires and the 730 or so repertoires of the first cohort. Along with the roughly 700-subject first cohort, a separate validation cohort of over a hundred different subjects was used. To predict cytomegalovirus infection status, the study brought together high-throughput TCR immunosequencing, statistical association of individual TCRs with disease status, and machine learning. The study aimed to test whether signatures of past pathogen exposure could be identified by cataloging public T cell receptors.

Paper-wide results and their limitations: It was suggested by the authors that the approach could potentially be generalized to other disease states and immunological phenotypes. A later analysis lacked HLA typing for the validation cohort, so it scored co-occurrence in that cohort across all 120 or so repertoires. A total of 150 to 200 TCR beta chains were listed by the study as associated with cytomegalovirus. In a later analysis, TCRs clustered in the first cohort were found to also tend to co-occur in the roughly 130 validation repertoires, with 94% of cluster scores above 0. Most TCR sequences were seen in very few donors, while some public TCRs were found in many individuals. In vitro tests confirmed that three of the cytomegalovirus-associated TCR beta chains recognize cytomegalovirus antigens. In both the original and validation cohorts, the classifier was reported to diagnose cytomegalovirus status with high specificity and sensitivity.

The sequencing input was PBMCs. This clonotype was sampled from a young woman in good health and CMV-seronegative.

This receptor carries the CDR3 CATSRDSNSNQPQHF. The DNA reads TGTGCCACCAGCAGAGATTCGAATAGCAATCAGCCCCAGCATTTT. The rearrangement joined TRBV15 to TRBJ1-5, with the D gene not confidently named. From the cysteine up to the phenylalanine, the CDR3 has a length of 15 residues. CDR3 DNA only is kept here, 45 bases in frame from base 1. CDR1 and CDR2, looked up from the germline V gene (reference sequence), are LNHNV and YYDKDF. V loses 0 bases, J loses 0 bases, and the germline ends lie 6 bases apart. Joined to the reference TRBV15 and TRBJ1-5 proteins, this CDR3 gives the full variable domain: DAMVIQNPRYQVTQFGKPVTLSCSQTLNHNVMYWYQQKSSQAPKLLFHYYDKDFNNEADTPDNFQSRRPNTSFCFLDIRSPGLGDTAMYLCATSRDSNSNQPQHFGDGTRLSIL.